The 9 T cell receptor beta chains below all came from one sample that was sequenced in a study of T cells in Graves' hyperthyroidism and ophthalmopathy. What was amplified from RNA transcripts were TCR beta CDR3 regions. TCR CDR3 regions were first amplified by RT-PCR with HTBI primers. TCRdb passed the multiplex PCR reads through MiXCR, listing each CDR3 protein once. The sample records approximately 410,000 distinct CDR3 sequences, about 14% being singletons. The sample taken for sequencing was blood. The receptors originated from a man younger than 35 with Graves' ophthalmopathy.

This clonotype was observed at least ten times. The chain combines TRBV6-1 with TRBJ2-2; 13 bases agree with TRBD2. The V and J ends lost 7 bases and 5 bases, in that order; junction bases with no gene match: 4. CDR3 size: 15 residues. Germline-derived CDR1 and CDR2 are MNHNS and SASEGT. The CDR3 spells CASTLLAGGTGELFF. In DNA form, the CDR3 reads TGTGCCAGCACCTTACTAGCGGGAGGGACCGGGGAGCTGTTTTTT.

This clonotype was recorded many times. The rearrangement links TRBV7-2 to TRBJ2-7, with 7 bases that match TRBD1. Germline V lookup: CDR1 SGHTA, CDR2 FQGNSA. J was trimmed by 7 bases and V by 5 bases; bases with no gene match: 8. The CDR3 is made up of 13 amino acids. CDR3 amino acids: CASSQQGPGEQYF. CDR3 bases: TGTGCCAGCAGCCAACAGGGGCCTGGGGAGCAGTACTTC.

This clonotype was seen many times. The rearrangement joins TRBV20-1 to TRBJ2-5; TRBD2 matches 13 bases. V lost 5 bases and J lost 7; bases outside the gene matches: 16. The length of the CDR3 is 17 residues. Germline V gives CDR1 DFQATT, CDR2 SNEGSKA (reference sequence). The CDR3 DNA reads TGCAGTGCTCCACGGACTAGCGGGGGCCCCGATCCAGGGACCCAGTACTTC. It codes for CSAPRTSGGPDPGTQYF.

There are many counts of this clonotype. Sequence at one end of the junction differs from germline and may be a read error. This chain connects TRBV27 to TRBJ1-6, with TRBD1 identical over 9 bases. The CDR3 spans 15 residues. CDR1 MNHEY and CDR2 SMNVEV come from the germline V gene (reference sequence). CDR3 nucleotides: TGTGCCAGCACTTTATGGGACAGGGATGGTTCACCCCTCCACTTT. The encoded protein is CASTLWDRDGSPLHF.

The chain recombines TRBV9 with TRBJ2-2; a weak D match, TRBD1 (6 bases). Trimming took off 4 bases at V and 0 bases at J, with 13 bases between the two ends. The CDR3 is made up of 16 amino acids. Germline CDR1 SGDLS, CDR2 YYNGEE. The CDR3, as DNA: TGTGCCAGCAGCAAAGGGGGACATGCGAACACCGGGGAGCTGTTTTTT. Translated: CASSKGGHANTGELFF.

This clonotype appeared many times. V usage is TRBV2 and J usage is TRBJ1-1, with TRBD1 matching 7 bases. Losses at the gene ends were 4 bases for V and 0 bases for J; bases not matched to a gene: 14. The CDR3 sequence is 18 residues long. CDR1 and CDR2 (germline): SNHLY, FYNNEI. CDR3 loop: CASSVRTGPGVMNTEAFF. CDR3 bases: TGTGCCAGCAGTGTAAGGACAGGCCCAGGGGTCATGAACACTGAAGCTTTCTTT.

This clonotype occurred a few times. CDR3 sequence: CASSVGGSRIAEKLFF. CDR3 nucleotide sequence: TGTGCCAGCAGCGTGGGAGGGTCACGGATAGCCGAAAAACTGTTTTTT. The rearrangement joins TRBV9 to TRBJ1-4; no clear D. There are 16 residues in the CDR3. Germline V CDR1 and CDR2: SGDLS, YYNGEE. V shed 2 bases and J shed 8 bases, with 19 bases lying between them.

This clonotype was seen a handful of times. V gene TRBV4-1 combines with J gene TRBJ1-6; D is unresolved. Germline CDR1 MGHRA, CDR2 YSYEKL. With 8 bases removed from V and 5 bases from J, the gap between germline ends came to 13 bases. The CDR3 has 14 residues. The CDR3 DNA follows: TGCGCCAGCGGCCCCCCGCTCAATAATTCACCCCTCCACTTT. Protein product: CASGPPLNNSPLHF.

Written as DNA, the CDR3 is TGTGCCACCAGCAGAGATCCGTGGGGCACAGATACGCAGTATTTT. As protein: CATSRDPWGTDTQYF. V usage is TRBV15 and J usage is TRBJ2-3; D gene ambiguous. CDR3 size: 15 residues. Deletions cut 0 bases from V and 1 base from J, with 8 bases between. CDR1 is LNHNV, CDR2 YYDKDF, per germline (reference sequence).